This is a list of T cell receptor beta chains from one sample in a study of CD8 T cells in ankylosing spondylitis. One entry per CDR3 protein, called by TCRdb with MiXCR from the 5' RACE reads. The sample has more than 650,000 distinct CDR3 sequences, around 11% seen once. Sequenced: blood, either unsorted or a sorted T cell fraction (not recorded which). The source is a male donor with ankylosing spondylitis. Both conserved end residues are part of each CDR3. A D gene is named only where the DNA matches it firmly. A clone size is listed for some rows: how often the clone was seen (once, few, many), or a class if it is expanded.

D	size	V	J	DNA	CDR3
.	.	TRBV7-2	TRBJ1-4	TGTGCCAGCAGCCGACAGAGAAATAGGAATGAAAAACTGTTTTTT	CASSRQRNRNEKLFF
.	few	TRBV7-2	TRBJ1-1	TGTGCCAGCAGCTTAGGTGGCGCGTCCAGAGAAGCTTTCTTT	CASSLGGASREAFF
.	.	TRBV4-2	TRBJ1-1	TGTGCCAGCAGCCAAGTGAAGGGGGTCACTGAAGCTTTCTTT	CASSQVKGVTEAFF
.	many	TRBV12-3/TRBV12-4	TRBJ1-4	TGTGCCAGCAGCTCGGTAGCGGGTAATGAAAAACTGTTTTTT	CASSSVAGNEKLFF
TRBD1	.	TRBV4-3	TRBJ1-6	TGCGCCAGCAGCCAAGATACCCCGGGACAGTTCTATAATTCACCCCTCCACTTT	CASSQDTPGQFYNSPLHF
TRBD1	few	TRBV7-2	TRBJ1-6	TGTGCCAGCAGCCGGACAGGGATACTTTCCTATAATTCACCCCTCCACTTT	CASSRTGILSYNSPLHF
.	few	TRBV14	TRBJ2-3	TGTGCCAGCAGCCAAGCCGTGACGCAGTATTTT	CASSQAVTQYF
.	.	TRBV27	TRBJ1-4	TGTGCCAGCAGTTTAAGGGGACGGGAGAATGAAAAACTGTTTTTT	CASSLRGRENEKLFF
TRBD2	.	TRBV20-1	TRBJ2-3	TGCAGTGCTAGTGTCACCCCCACGGGAGGAGATACGCAGTATTTT	CSASVTPTGGDTQYF
.	.	TRBV12-3/TRBV12-4	TRBJ1-3	TGTGCCAGCAGTTATTTCCAGGGGCAGGGAAACACCATATATTTT	CASSYFQGQGNTIYF
TRBD1	many	TRBV7-2	TRBJ2-5	TGTGCCAGTCGACAGGGGGTAGGAGAGACCCAGTACTTC	CASRQGVGETQYF
.	many	TRBV4-2	TRBJ1-2	TGTGCCAGCAGCCAGCGTCCAGGGACCAGCTACACCTTC	CASSQRPGTSYTF
TRBD2	many	TRBV10-3	TRBJ2-3	TGTGCCATCAGTGGACAGCTAGCGGGGTCAGATACGCAGTATTTT	CAISGQLAGSDTQYF
.	few	TRBV7-8	TRBJ2-3	TGTGCCAGCAGCTCAGCGGGGCCGAGGGGGGATACGCAGTATTTT	CASSSAGPRGDTQYF
.	few	TRBV4-2	TRBJ2-1	TGTGCCAGCAGGTTAAAACTTGTAGACTACAATGAGCAGTTCTTC	CASRLKLVDYNEQFF